One sample yielded the 20 T cell receptor beta chains listed below, sequenced in a study of T cell repertoires in cytomegalovirus infection. TCRdb reprocessed the reads via MiXCR and lists one record per CDR3 protein. The table lists about half a million distinct CDR3 sequences, around 30% of them singletons. These receptors' antigens are unknown. The sequencing used cultured PBMCs, collected from culture after CMV antigen stimulation. The source is a human donor in good health (CMV status not recorded). Some clones in this sample may be carry-over from other donors' samples.

The J gene is TRBJ2-5, the V gene TRBV5-5; 7 nucleotides match TRBD2. Trimming at V came to 4 bases and at J to 5 bases, leaving 11 bases not matched to a gene. From germline, CDR1 is SGHKS and CDR2 YYEKEE (reference sequence). The CDR3 spans 15 residues. In DNA form, the CDR3 reads TGTGCCAGCAGCATTGGACTAGACCCCTATGAGACCCAGTACTTC. Amino acid sequence: CASSIGLDPYETQYF.

This chain joins TRBV6-8 and TRBJ1-5; D may be TRBD1 (5 bases). Trimming pared 4 bases from V and 5 bases from J, leaving 18 bases between. CDR3 length: 16 residues. Germline CDR1 and CDR2: MNHGY and SAAAGT. This chain's CDR3 is CASSSLVPGRHQPQHF. In DNA form, the CDR3 reads TGTGCCAGCAGTTCCCTCGTCCCGGGACGGCATCAGCCCCAGCATTTT.

The chain uses TRBV6-2 or TRBV6-3 and TRBJ2-3; D call uncertain. Germline CDR1 and CDR2: MNHEY and SVGEGT. The CDR3 length is 15 residues. The ends were cut back, 4 bases at V and 3 bases at J, with 14 bases in the middle. CDR3 DNA sequence: TGTGCCAGCAGTTTACGGGCTTCCCGGACAGATACGCAGTATTTT. It specifies CASSLRASRTDTQYF.

This clonotype was recorded a few times. V is TRBV4-3 and J is TRBJ1-4; D is unresolved. The V and J ends lost 2 bases and 5 bases respectively, with 12 bases between them. The length of the CDR3 is 15 residues. The germline V gene encodes CDR1 LGHNA and CDR2 YSLEER. The CDR3 region has the DNA TGCGCCAGCAGCCAACAACGTGCCAGAAATGAAAAACTGTTTTTT. It codes for CASSQQRARNEKLFF.

The chain is built from TRBV6-5 and TRBJ2-1, with D tentatively TRBD1 (5 bases). Trimming took off 0 bases at V and 4 bases at J, with 7 bases between the two ends. This CDR3 is built from 14 residues. In germline, CDR1 is MNHEY, CDR2 SVGAGI. The CDR3 nucleotides read TGTGCCAGCAGTTACTCCCAGGGTTACAATGAGCAGTTCTTC. Its translation is CASSYSQGYNEQFF.

The chain is built from TRBV24-1 and TRBJ2-1, with a weak D call TRBD1 (5 bases). CDR3 length equals 13 residues. Germline values: CDR1 KGHDR, CDR2 SFDVKD. The germline V and J ends were trimmed by 4 bases and 12 bases, with 15 bases remaining between them. The CDR3, as DNA: TGTGCCACCAGTGACGGACCCCAGGGTGGGCAGTTCTTC. Its protein is CATSDGPQGGQFF.

This chain uses TRBV6-1 with TRBJ2-1; 8 nucleotides match TRBD2. The J segment lost 0 bases and the V segment lost 6 bases, leaving 10 bases of the junction unmatched. The CDR3 covers 17 residues. Looked up from germline, CDR1 is MNHNS and CDR2 is SASEGT. The CDR3 is CASSPTIAGSSYNEQFF. The CDR3 DNA reads as TGTGCCAGCAGCCCCACAATAGCGGGGAGCTCCTACAATGAGCAGTTCTTC.

This clonotype was recorded at least ten times. This chain links TRBV7-2 with TRBJ2-4; 10 bases match TRBD2. The V segment lost 2 bases and the J segment 5 bases; nucleotides outside the gene matches: 6. The CDR3 consists of 16 residues. Germline lookup yields CDR1 SGHTA and CDR2 FQGNSA. CDR3 DNA: TGTGCCAGCAGCTTACTGAGCGGGAGGGCTCAAAACATTCAGTACTTC. Protein product: CASSLLSGRAQNIQYF. Full variable domain (remainder filled in from reference TRBV7-2 and TRBJ2-4): GAGVSQSPSNKVTEKGKDVELRCDPISGHTALYWYRQSLGQGLEFLIYFQGNSAPDKSGLPSDRFSAERTGGSVSTLTIQRTQQEDSAVYLCASSLLSGRAQNIQYFGAGTRLSVL.

The chain uses TRBV20-1 and TRBJ2-1, with TRBD2 matching over 15 bases. J was trimmed by 8 bases and V by 6 bases; bases with no gene match: 8. The germline V gene encodes CDR1 DFQATT and CDR2 SNEGSKA (reference sequence). There are 15 residues in the CDR3. CDR3 nucleotides: TGCAGTGCAGGGGGACTAGCGGGAGGAATGGATGAGCAGTTCTTC. Encoded protein: CSAGGLAGGMDEQFF.

The rearrangement uses TRBV7-6 and TRBJ2-5; 9 positions agree with TRBD1. CDR3 length equals 16 residues. Trimming at V came to 4 bases and at J to 4 bases, leaving 10 bases not matched to a gene. CDR1 and CDR2 from the germline V gene are SGHVS and FNYEAQ. As DNA, the CDR3 is TGTGCCAGCAGCTCCGCACAGGGGGCAGGGGGAGAGACCCAGTACTTC. This codes for CASSSAQGAGGETQYF.

The chain employs TRBV6-5 and TRBJ2-7; 12 positions agree with TRBD2. The J segment lost 0 bases and the V segment lost 5 bases, leaving 8 bases of the junction unmatched. CDR3 length: 17 residues. Germline-derived CDR1 and CDR2 are MNHEY and SVGAGI. CDR3 in DNA: TGTGCCAGCAGTACTGGGACTAGCGGGCTACACTCCTACGAGCAGTACTTC. It codes for CASSTGTSGLHSYEQYF.

This chain links TRBV28 with TRBJ2-1; D is perhaps TRBD2 (6 bases). This CDR3 comprises 14 residues. V shed 7 bases and J shed 2 bases, with 12 bases lying between them. CDR1 is MDHEN, CDR2 SYDVKM, per germline. CDR3 residues: CASTRDSAYNEQFF. CDR3 sequence (DNA): TGTGCCAGCACTCGGGACTCCGCCTACAATGAGCAGTTCTTC.

This sequence joins TRBV12-5 and TRBJ2-1; D might be TRBD2 (6 bases). Germline V CDR1 and CDR2: LGHNT, FRNRAP. Trimming stripped 2 bases from V and 10 bases from J, with 18 bases between. CDR3 length: 15 amino acids. The CDR3 region is CASGLPLAPSGEQFF. CDR3 DNA: TGTGCTAGTGGTTTGCCACTAGCACCCTCGGGGGAGCAGTTCTTC.

This sequence joins TRBV11-2 and TRBJ2-3, with D possibly being TRBD1 or TRBD2 (5 bases each). The germline V gene has CDR1 SGHAT and CDR2 FQNNGV. The V and J ends lost 5 bases and 2 bases respectively, with 14 bases between them. CDR3 length equals 15 residues. CDR3 bases: TGTGCCAGCAGCATAAATTTCGGGGCCACAGATACGCAGTATTTT. This codes for CASSINFGATDTQYF.

The chain carries TRBV6-2 or TRBV6-3 and TRBJ1-5; TRBD1 is a possible D gene (5 bases). In germline, CDR1 is MNHEY, CDR2 SVGEGT. The CDR3 spans 13 residues. Trimming shortened V by 7 bases and J by 7 bases, and 14 bases separated the two germline ends. CDR3 in amino acids: CASTLGTQQPQHF. CDR3 coding DNA: TGTGCCAGCACTCTAGGGACTCAACAGCCCCAGCATTTT.

This clonotype showed up just a few times. This sequence joins TRBV7-2 and TRBJ1-2; perhaps TRBD1 as D (5 bases). The CDR3 has 14 residues. The ends were cut back, 5 bases at V and 6 bases at J, with 16 bases in the middle. Germline V gene sequence: CDR1 SGHTA, CDR2 FQGNSA. The CDR3 region is CASSPQPSRDGYTF. CDR3 bases: TGTGCCAGCAGCCCTCAACCTTCCAGGGATGGCTACACCTTC.

The genes are TRBV2 and TRBJ2-7; no definite D call. CDR1 SNHLY and CDR2 FYNNEI come from the germline V gene. V shed 2 bases and J shed 4 bases, with 6 bases lying between them. The CDR3 runs 12 residues. The CDR3 region has the DNA TGTGCCAGCAGTGAATGGGGATACGAGCAGTACTTC. Its protein is CASSEWGYEQYF.

V and J are TRBV11-2 and TRBJ2-2, with D unresolved. Looked up from germline, CDR1 is SGHAT and CDR2 is FQNNGV. Deletions cut 5 bases from V and 5 bases from J, with 6 bases between. This CDR3 has 12 residues. In nucleotides, the CDR3 is TGTGCCAGCAGCCCCTTTACCGGGGAGCTGTTTTTT. Translation gives CASSPFTGELFF.

This clonotype has a count of ten or more. This sequence joins TRBV7-2 and TRBJ2-7; 8 bases fit TRBD2. This CDR3 region has 14 residues. The V segment lost 6 bases and the J segment 4 bases; nucleotides outside the gene matches: 8. Germline V gene lookup returns CDR1 SGHTA and CDR2 FQGNSA. CDR3 in amino acids: CASRSGRGDYEQYF. DNA of the CDR3: TGTGCCAGCAGGAGCGGGAGAGGGGATTACGAGCAGTACTTC.

The chain couples TRBV6-8 to TRBJ2-1, with 7 bases aligning to TRBD2. Looked up from germline, CDR1 is MNHGY and CDR2 is SAAAGT. V lost 6 bases, J lost 9 bases, and 14 bases stayed unmatched. The CDR3 runs to 15 residues. CDR3 sequence (DNA): TGTGCCAGCAGCCTGTGGGGCGGGAGTATAGGTGAGCAGTTCTTC. The encoded protein is CASSLWGGSIGEQFF.